This is a list of T cell receptor beta chains from one sample in a study of T cells in Graves' hyperthyroidism and ophthalmopathy. TCRdb called the multiplex PCR reads again in MiXCR, with one record for every CDR3 protein. The repertoire holds some 400,000 distinct CDR3 sequences, with more than 11% as singletons. The specimen was blood. The receptors stem from a woman in her fifties or sixties with Graves' hyperthyroidism. Both conserved end residues are part of each CDR3. A D gene is named only where the DNA matches it firmly. A clone size is listed for some rows: how often the clone was seen (once, few, many), or a class if it is expanded.

TRBJ2-1 | TRBV11-3 | many | TRBD2 | TGTGCCAGCAGACTAGCGGGAGTTTACAATGAGCAGTTCTTC | CASRLAGVYNEQFF
TRBJ1-1 | TRBV7-2 | many | - | TGTGCCAGCAGGGGGGGGATGGTGAACACTGAAGCTTTCTTT | CASRGGMVNTEAFF
TRBJ1-1 | TRBV30 | many | - | TGTGCCTGGAGTAGCCTCAGGGGAAGTGAAGCTTTCTTT | CAWSSLRGSEAFF
TRBJ1-5 | TRBV3-1 | many | TRBD1 | TGTGCCAGCAGCCCAGACAGGGGGCTACAGCCCCAGCATTTT | CASSPDRGLQPQHF
TRBJ2-1 | TRBV7-8 | - | TRBD2 | TGTGCCAGCAGCTTAGAGGCCGGGAGGGGCTACAATGAGCAGTTCTTC | CASSLEAGRGYNEQFF
TRBJ2-1 | TRBV12-3/TRBV12-4 | - | - | TGTGCCAGCAGTTTGAGGTCCCCCCCCCACAATGAGCAGTTCTTC | CASSLRSPPHNEQFF
TRBJ2-7 | TRBV12-3/TRBV12-4 | many | - | TGTGCCAGCAGCTACCTTACCGAGCAGTACTTC | CASSYLTEQYF
TRBJ2-1 | TRBV10-1 | once | - | TGCGCCAGCAGCGAGGGGATTAGCGGAGCGAGGAATGAGCAGTTCTTC | CASSEGISGARNEQFF
TRBJ2-7 | TRBV12-3/TRBV12-4 | many | - | TGTGCCAGCACATCAAGGAGGGCGGTTAACGAGCAGTACTTC | CASTSRRAVNEQYF
TRBJ1-1 | TRBV19 | many | - | TGTGCCAGTGCGATGGACGGACCCATGAACACTGAAGCTTTCTTT | CASAMDGPMNTEAFF
TRBJ2-2 | TRBV11-2 | many | - | TGTGCCAGCAGCTTCTCGGGAGTGAGCACCGGGGAGCTGTTTTTT | CASSFSGVSTGELFF
TRBJ1-1 | TRBV2 | few | - | TGTGCCAGCAGGGAGAGGGCGGGCAGGCGGACTGAAGCTTTCTTT | CASRERAGRRTEAFF
TRBJ1-1 | TRBV11-3 | many | - | TGTGCCAGCAGCAAACAGGGTTCCATGAACACTGAAGCTTTCTTT | CASSKQGSMNTEAFF
TRBJ2-3 | TRBV5-1 | many | - | TGCGCCAGCAGCTTGTACGGTAGAGATACGCAGTATTTT | CASSLYGRDTQYF
TRBJ2-1 | TRBV11-2 | many | - | TGTGCCAGCAGCTTAGCACGAGCGATGAGCAATGAGCAGTTCTTC | CASSLARAMSNEQFF
TRBJ1-1 | TRBV24-1 | few | - | TGTGCCACCAGTGATTTAAGGTCTTCCGCGCCCGTCTTT | CATSDLRSSAPVF
TRBJ2-1 | TRBV11-2 | large | TRBD2 | TGTGCCAGCAGCTTAGAAAGTAGCGGGGAGCAGTTCTTC | CASSLESSGEQFF
TRBJ2-5 | TRBV6-1 | - | - | TGTGCCATGGGAAGGGGAGTTACACGCCAAGAGACCCAGTACTTC | CAMGRGVTRQETQYF
TRBJ2-1 | TRBV3-1 | many | TRBD2 | TGTGCCAGCAGCCAAGTAGCGGGGATTGGCAATGAGCAGTTCTTC | CASSQVAGIGNEQFF
TRBJ2-7 | TRBV12-3/TRBV12-4 | few | - | TGTGCCAGCAGTTTTGGGGGGGGCTACTACGAGCAGTACTTC | CASSFGGGYYEQYF
TRBJ2-7 | TRBV20-1 | - | TRBD1 | TGCAGTGCTAGAAGCCGGGACAGATTCTACGAGCAGTACTTC | CSARSRDRFYEQYF
TRBJ2-5 | TRBV20-1 | - | - | TGCAGTGCAGGTGCACAGGGTGCGGAGACCCAGTACTTC | CSAGAQGAETQYF
TRBJ2-7 | TRBV12-3/TRBV12-4 | many | TRBD2 | TGTGCCAGCAGTTTGAGGACTAGTTTCGGCGAGCAGTACTTC | CASSLRTSFGEQYF
TRBJ2-1 | TRBV9 | many | TRBD1 | TGTGCCAGCAGCGCACCCTACGGACAGGGCAATGAGCAGTTCTTC | CASSAPYGQGNEQFF
TRBJ2-1 | TRBV13 | many | TRBD2 | TGTGCCAGCAGCTTAACGGCAAGGGACTATTACTCCAATGAGCAGTTCTTC | CASSLTARDYYSNEQFF
TRBJ2-7 | TRBV5-4 | few | TRBD1 | TGTGCCAGCAGCTTTTGGACAGGGAACGACGAGCAGTACTTC | CASSFWTGNDEQYF
TRBJ2-5 | TRBV7-2 | many | - | TGTGCCAGCAGCTTACGGCCCAAGTACCAAGAGACCCAGTACTTC | CASSLRPKYQETQYF
TRBJ2-3 | TRBV20-1 | - | - | TGCAGTCCCCGGTTGGGGTACACAGATACGCAGTATTTT | CSPRLGYTDTQYF
TRBJ2-1 | TRBV28 | many | TRBD1 | TGTGCCAGCAGTTTACCCGGACAGGGGACTTTTTCGCAGTTCTTC | CASSLPGQGTFSQFF
TRBJ2-1 | TRBV18 | many | - | TGTGCCAGCTCACCACCCACAGGTGGGAATGAGCAGTTCTTC | CASSPPTGGNEQFF
TRBJ2-7 | TRBV7-9 | - | - | TGTGCCAGCAGCCTCGTTGGGGGCAGCGAGCAGTACTTC | CASSLVGGSEQYF
TRBJ2-4 | TRBV29-1 | - | - | TGCAGCGTTGAGGAAGACAGGCCTCTAGCCAAAAACATTCAGTACTTC | CSVEEDRPLAKNIQYF
TRBJ2-1 | TRBV2 | many | TRBD2 | TGTGCCAGCACCCAGCGGGGAGACGTCTATGAGCAGTTCTTC | CASTQRGDVYEQFF
TRBJ2-7 | TRBV19 | few | TRBD2 | TGTGCCAGTAGTAATCTAGCGGGGTACGAGCAGTACTTC | CASSNLAGYEQYF
TRBJ2-1 | TRBV7-2 | - | - | TGTGCCAGCAGCTTGGGGCTAGTTATGGGTGAGCAGTTCTTC | CASSLGLVMGEQFF
TRBJ2-7 | TRBV18 | many | TRBD2 | TGTGCCAGCTCACCGGACTTCGCGGGAGGAGTCGAGCAGTACTTC | CASSPDFAGGVEQYF
TRBJ2-3 | TRBV28 | many | - | TGTGCCAGCAGTTTTTCCAGCGGGAGCACAGATACGCAGTATTTT | CASSFSSGSTDTQYF
TRBJ1-6 | TRBV5-6 | few | TRBD1 | TGTGCCAGCAGCTCGGGACAGGGAACCTATAATTCACCCCTCCACTTT | CASSSGQGTYNSPLHF
TRBJ1-5 | TRBV24-1 | - | TRBD1 | TGTGCCACCAGTGATACGACAGGGTCGGGGCAGCCCCAGCATTTT | CATSDTTGSGQPQHF
TRBJ2-3 | TRBV20-1 | few | TRBD2 | TGCAGTGCTAGAGGTCGGCGGGAGAGGCTTACAGATACGCAGTATTTT | CSARGRRERLTDTQYF
TRBJ2-5 | TRBV11-2 | few | - | TGTGCCAGCAGCTTAGGGTTCAAGCAAGAGACCCAGTACTTC | CASSLGFKQETQYF
TRBJ1-3 | TRBV9 | - | - | TGTGCCAGCGGGACTCTCCACTCTGGAAACACCATATATTTT | CASGTLHSGNTIYF
TRBJ1-1 | TRBV24-1 | few | - | TGTGCCACCAGTGATGGAGACTTTGAAGCTTTCTTT | CATSDGDFEAFF
TRBJ2-5 | TRBV12-3/TRBV12-4 | many | TRBD1 | TGTGCCATACAGACAGGGGTGGAGACCCAGTACTTC | CAIQTGVETQYF
TRBJ2-1 | TRBV6-4 | - | - | TGTGCCAGCAGTGATAGTCGGGACGTGGCAGTCAATGAGCAGTTCTTC | CASSDSRDVAVNEQFF
TRBJ2-7 | TRBV29-1 | many | TRBD1 | TGCAGCGTGGGGGACAGCTACGAGCAGTACTTC | CSVGDSYEQYF
TRBJ2-3 | TRBV3-1 | many | TRBD1 | TGTGCCAGCAGCCAGCGGGGGATCGGGACAGGGAGATTTAGGGATACGCAGTATTTT | CASSQRGIGTGRFRDTQYF
TRBJ2-5 | TRBV9 | few | TRBD1 | TGTGCCAGCAGCGTAAGGACAGGGGGCTACAGTGAGACCCAGTACTTC | CASSVRTGGYSETQYF
TRBJ2-2 | TRBV12-3/TRBV12-4 | many | - | TGTGCCAGCAGCCCTCAGTCCGGGGAGCTGTTTTTT | CASSPQSGELFF